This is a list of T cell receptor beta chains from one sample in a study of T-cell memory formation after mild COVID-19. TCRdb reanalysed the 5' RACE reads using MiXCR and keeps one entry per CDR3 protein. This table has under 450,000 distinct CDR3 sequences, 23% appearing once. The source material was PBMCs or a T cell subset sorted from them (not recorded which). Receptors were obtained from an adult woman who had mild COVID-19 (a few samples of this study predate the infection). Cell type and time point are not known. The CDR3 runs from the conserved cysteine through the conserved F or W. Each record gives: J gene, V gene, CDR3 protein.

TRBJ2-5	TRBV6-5	CASSPYHTSGRETQYF
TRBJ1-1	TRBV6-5	CASSYSGQTLGAFF
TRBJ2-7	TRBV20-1	CSAIGTSLGEQYF
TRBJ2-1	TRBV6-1	CASTQDRGQFF
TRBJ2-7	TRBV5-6	CASSQNLRAYEQYF
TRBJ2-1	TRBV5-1	CASSPGTDYNEQFF
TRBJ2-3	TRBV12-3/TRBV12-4	CASRDFPTDTQYF
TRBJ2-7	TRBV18	CASSTAGPLKSYEQYF
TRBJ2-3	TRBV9	CASSGIPDTQYF
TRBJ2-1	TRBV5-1	CASSLRGQSYNEQFF
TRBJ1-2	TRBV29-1	CSVGKGRDRVGYTF
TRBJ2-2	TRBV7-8	CASSLAAGGSSGELFF
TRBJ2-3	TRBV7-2	CASTLHYPTTDTQYF
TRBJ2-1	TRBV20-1	CSAFSGGWQFF
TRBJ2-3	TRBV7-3	CASSLVSGGADTQYF
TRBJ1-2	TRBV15	CATSRVLDPNYGYTF
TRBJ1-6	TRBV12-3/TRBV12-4	CASSLDYRVKAPLHF
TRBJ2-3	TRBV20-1	CSARGPGTSAGWGDTQYF
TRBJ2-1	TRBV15	CATGAGGAYNEQFF
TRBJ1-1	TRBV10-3	CATQGGTEAFF
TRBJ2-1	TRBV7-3	CASSLDSDNEQFF
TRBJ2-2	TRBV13	CASSLGRSFADTGELFF
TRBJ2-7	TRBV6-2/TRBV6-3	CASSWEDRVYEQYF
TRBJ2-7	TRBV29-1	CSVAGGAGLASYEQYF
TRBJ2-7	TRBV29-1	CSVGGPSYEQYF
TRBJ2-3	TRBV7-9	CASSLPGTVMGTDTQYF
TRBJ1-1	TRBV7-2	CASRKDRQAFF
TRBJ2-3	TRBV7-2	CASMSLGQGATTDTQYF
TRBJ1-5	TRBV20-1	CSAGGQGNQPQHF
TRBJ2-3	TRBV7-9	CASSLRTGGRTDTQYF
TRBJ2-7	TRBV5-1	CASPTGSYEQYF
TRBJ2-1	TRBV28	CASSLTSGREFF
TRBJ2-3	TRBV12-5	CASGLSQVAGITDTQYF
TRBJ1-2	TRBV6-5	CASSPTDRGLYGYTF
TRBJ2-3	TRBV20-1	CSARGSPTDTQYF
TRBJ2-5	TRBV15	CATSNRDRGLQYF
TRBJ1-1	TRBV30	CAWRGRLSTEAFF
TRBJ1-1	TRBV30	CAWIGQGNTEAFF
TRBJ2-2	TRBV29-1	CSGGDTGELFF
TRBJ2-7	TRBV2	CASSYDRATNEQYF
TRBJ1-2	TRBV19	CASRAQGDHGYTF
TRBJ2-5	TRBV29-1	CSVVVRPGATQYF
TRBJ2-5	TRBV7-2	CASSLTWTGPETQYF
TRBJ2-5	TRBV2	CASSTPPRETQYF
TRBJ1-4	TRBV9	CASSVGGQAGEKLFF
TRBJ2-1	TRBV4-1	CASSQDRGGLAASYNEQFF
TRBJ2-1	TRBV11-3	CASSPATSGRGEQFF
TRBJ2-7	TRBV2	CASSDFDEQYF
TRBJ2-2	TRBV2	CASSEGATGELFF
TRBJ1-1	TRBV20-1	CSARDLKAFF